These 18 T cell receptor beta chains came from one sample sequenced in a study. TCRdb used MiXCR to reprocess the RT-PCR reads, holding one entry per CDR3 protein. The sample includes almost 700,000 distinct CDR3 sequences, approximately 14% of them seen just once. Sequencing was carried out using memory CD4+ T cells from blood. The receptors derive from a female donor in good health, serving as a healthy control.

Ten or more counts support this clonotype. V usage is TRBV7-2 and J usage is TRBJ2-1; D remains unclear. The germline V gene encodes CDR1 SGHTA and CDR2 FQGNSA. The CDR3 loop spans 13 amino acids. V was clipped by 3 bases and J by 4 bases, with 7 bases between them. Here the CDR3 reads CASSFGQYNEQFF. The CDR3 bases are TGTGCCAGCAGCTTCGGCCAGTACAATGAGCAGTTCTTC. The entire variable domain, with the rest obtained from reference TRBV7-2 and TRBJ2-1, is as follows: GAGVSQSPSNKVTEKGKDVELRCDPISGHTALYWYRQSLGQGLEFLIYFQGNSAPDKSGLPSDRFSAERTGGSVSTLTIQRTQQEDSAVYLCASSFGQYNEQFFGPGTRLTVL.

This clonotype has at least ten counts. The chain has TRBV10-3 and TRBJ1-2; 7 positions match TRBD1. J gave up 5 bases and V 3 bases, and 3 bases lay outside the gene matches. The CDR3 totals 13 residues. Germline V CDR1 and CDR2: ENHRY, SYGVKD. In DNA, the CDR3 is TGTGCCATCAGTGAACGGACAGGTTATGGCTACACCTTC. It translates to CAISERTGYGYTF.

There are a few counts of this clonotype. This chain joins TRBV7-6 and TRBJ2-2, with 8 bases fitting TRBD1. Losses at the gene ends were 5 bases for V and 1 base for J; bases not matched to a gene: 3. CDR1 and CDR2 from the germline V gene are SGHVS and FNYEAQ. The CDR3 has 15 residues. The CDR3 region is CASSPGGKNTGELFF. CDR3 bases: TGTGCCAGCAGCCCAGGGGGCAAGAACACCGGGGAGCTGTTTTTT.

This clonotype occurred many times. The V and J genes are TRBV12-3 or TRBV12-4 and TRBJ1-2; TRBD1 aligns across 7 bases. V gave up 2 bases and J gave up 3 bases; unmatched junction bases: 6. CDR3 length: 15 residues. The CDR3 bases are TGTGCCAGCAGTTTACCACAGGGGTTCGACTATGGCTACACCTTC. It translates to CASSLPQGFDYGYTF.

This clonotype was seen many times. CDR3 amino acids: CASSHRGRAETQYF. The CDR3 nucleotides are TGTGCCAGCAGCCACAGGGGGCGAGCAGAGACCCAGTACTTC. This rearrangement joins TRBV7-2 to TRBJ2-5, with 9 bases that match TRBD1. Germline CDR1 reads SGHTA; CDR2 reads FQGNSA. V shed 5 bases, J shed 4 bases, and the junction held 5 bases outside the gene matches. The CDR3 is 14 amino acids.

This clonotype came up a few times. The chain is built from TRBV20-1 and TRBJ2-2; no clear D gene. This CDR3 spans 14 amino acids. Germline V gives CDR1 DFQATT, CDR2 SNEGSKA (reference sequence). V was cut by 4 bases and J by 1 base, with 10 bases left in between. Written as DNA, the CDR3 is TGCAGTGCTATACAGCAATTGAACACCGGGGAGCTGTTTTTT. Protein: CSAIQQLNTGELFF.

The chain employs TRBV20-1 and TRBJ1-4; no firm D call. The germline V gene has CDR1 DFQATT and CDR2 SNEGSKA (reference sequence). V lost 1 base to trimming and J lost 6 bases, with 12 bases between them. The CDR3 length is 14 residues. This CDR3 reads CSARVLTGYEKLFF. CDR3 in DNA: TGCAGTGCTAGAGTACTAACGGGATATGAAAAACTGTTTTTT.

Only a few counts were recorded for this clonotype. CDR3 nucleotide sequence: TGTGCCAGCAGCTCGCCCAGGGGGCACGAGACCCAGTACTTC. Translating it yields CASSSPRGHETQYF. The V gene is TRBV7-2, the J gene TRBJ2-5; TRBD1 aligns across 8 bases. CDR1 and CDR2 (germline): SGHTA, FQGNSA. CDR3 size: 14 residues. The V segment lost 4 bases and the J segment 5 bases; nucleotides outside the gene matches: 6. Supplemented by reference TRBV7-2 and TRBJ2-5, the full variable domain reads GAGVSQSPSNKVTEKGKDVELRCDPISGHTALYWYRQSLGQGLEFLIYFQGNSAPDKSGLPSDRFSAERTGGSVSTLTIQRTQQEDSAVYLCASSSPRGHETQYFGPGTRLLVL.

V usage is TRBV5-1 and J usage is TRBJ1-1; D gene unclear. The CDR3 consists of 13 residues. Germline V gene data show CDR1 as SGHRS and CDR2 as YFSETQ. V lost 4 bases to trimming and J lost 1 base, with 8 bases between them. CDR3 sequence: CASSPYANTEAFF. The CDR3 region has the DNA TGCGCCAGCAGCCCTTACGCGAACACTGAAGCTTTCTTT.

This clonotype was seen a few times. The V and J genes are TRBV7-2 and TRBJ1-2, with D unclear. Trimming stripped 5 bases from V and 2 bases from J, with 15 bases between. Germline loops: CDR1 SGHTA, CDR2 FQGNSA. This CDR3 contains 15 residues. The DNA of the CDR3 is TGTGCCAGCAGCCCCATGAGGGTACCCAACTATGGCTACACCTTC. This sequence encodes CASSPMRVPNYGYTF.

The chain uses TRBV7-9 and TRBJ1-1; D possibly corresponds to TRBD1 (5 bases). The CDR3 length is 15 residues. From germline, CDR1 is SEHNR and CDR2 FQNEAQ (reference sequence). Trimming shortened V by 3 bases and J by 4 bases, and 15 bases separated the two germline ends. The CDR3 here is CASSFSAVRGTEAFF. DNA for the CDR3: TGTGCCAGCAGCTTTAGCGCGGTTAGGGGCACTGAAGCTTTCTTT.

CDR3 nucleotide sequence: TGTGCCAGCAGCCAACTTGCCCCCGGTACGCAGTATTTT. Translated, it gives CASSQLAPGTQYF. The genes are TRBV3-1 and TRBJ2-3; no definite D call. The CDR3 runs 13 residues. The V end lost 2 bases, the J end lost 8 bases, and 11 bases lay between the germline ends. Germline assignment: CDR1 LGHDT and CDR2 YNNKEL (reference sequence).

With respect to this clonotype: No conserved phenylalanine or tryptophan ends this CDR3, so it is likely a read error. It is unclear where the CDR3 begins or ends on the DNA, so no DNA is shown, and the CDR3 is as TCRdb lists it. The J gene is TRBJ2-7, the V gene TRBV5-1. The CDR3 contains 10 residues when both ends are counted. CDR1 SGHRS and CDR2 YFSETQ come from the germline V gene. The CDR3 here is CASSSDRANT.

The rearrangement uses TRBV12-3 or TRBV12-4 and TRBJ2-2, with 7 positions matching TRBD1. V trimming: 5 bases; J trimming: 6 bases; junction bases outside the gene matches: 6. The CDR3 loop spans 14 amino acids. The CDR3 sequence is CASSRTGPAGELFF. The CDR3, as DNA: TGTGCCAGCAGTCGGACAGGACCGGCCGGGGAGCTGTTTTTT.

This clonotype has just a few counts. V is TRBV20-1 and J is TRBJ1-4, with TRBD1 matching over 8 bases. CDR1 is DFQATT, CDR2 SNEGSKA, per germline (reference sequence). The CDR3 is 15 amino acids. Trimming cost V 4 bases and J 2 bases; bases outside gene matches: 6. In DNA, the CDR3 is TGCAGTGCTATAGACAGGGGAAGGACTAATGAAAAACTGTTTTTT. As protein: CSAIDRGRTNEKLFF.

The genes are TRBV20-1 and TRBJ2-7; D is ambiguous. The CDR3 covers 14 residues. V lost 0 bases to trimming and J lost 0 bases, with 9 bases between them. CDR1 and CDR2 from the germline V gene are DFQATT and SNEGSKA (reference sequence). The CDR3 DNA reads TGCAGTGCTAGAGATCGTAGGAGCTCCTACGAGCAGTACTTC. It encodes CSARDRRSSYEQYF.

This clonotype was observed at least ten times. CDR3 residues: CASSPDRDRLYEQYF. DNA of the CDR3: TGTGCCAGCAGCCCTGACCGGGACCGCCTTTACGAGCAGTACTTC. This chain joins TRBV7-2 and TRBJ2-7; tentatively, D is TRBD1 or TRBD2 (5 bases each). V was cut by 5 bases and J by 4 bases, with 18 bases left in between. This CDR3 comprises 15 residues. From germline, CDR1 is SGHTA and CDR2 FQGNSA.

J is TRBJ1-1 and V is TRBV7-2; D is ambiguous. The CDR3 loop spans 13 amino acids. Per the germline V gene, CDR1 is SGHTA and CDR2 is FQGNSA. Trimming left V 11 bases short and J 0 bases short, with 13 bases between. Here the CDR3 reads CAGSHNMNTEAFF. The CDR3 DNA is TGTGCCGGGAGCCACAACATGAACACTGAAGCTTTCTTT.